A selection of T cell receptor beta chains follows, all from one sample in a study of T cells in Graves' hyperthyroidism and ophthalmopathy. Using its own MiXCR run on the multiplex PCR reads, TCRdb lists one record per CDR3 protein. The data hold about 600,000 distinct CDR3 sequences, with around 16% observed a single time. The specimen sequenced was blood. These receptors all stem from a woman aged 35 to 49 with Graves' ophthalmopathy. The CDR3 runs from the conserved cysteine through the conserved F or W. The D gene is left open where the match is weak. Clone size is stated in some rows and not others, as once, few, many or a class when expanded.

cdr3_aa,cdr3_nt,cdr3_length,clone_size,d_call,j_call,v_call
CASSFVGNGEAFF,TGCGCCAGCAGCTTCGTGGGGAACGGTGAAGCTTTCTTT,13,many,NA,TRBJ1-1,TRBV5-1
CASSETSLRGEKLFF,TGTGCCAGCAGCGAAACCAGCCTGCGGGGCGAAAAACTGTTTTTT,15,NA,NA,TRBJ1-4,TRBV12-3/TRBV12-4
CASSRDVGGYTF,TGTGCCAGCAGTAGGGACGTGGGTGGCTACACCTTC,12,many,NA,TRBJ1-2,TRBV28
CASSSTGTGYLGYTF,TGCGCCAGCAGCTCGACCGGGACAGGGTATCTTGGCTACACCTTC,15,NA,TRBD1,TRBJ1-2,TRBV5-1
CASSEIQGAGTDTQYF,TGTGCCAGCAGCGAAATACAGGGGGCAGGCACAGATACGCAGTATTTT,16,NA,TRBD1,TRBJ2-3,TRBV9
CSSLAGPQETQYF,TGCAGCTCCTTAGCGGGCCCTCAAGAGACCCAGTACTTC,13,NA,TRBD2,TRBJ2-5,TRBV29-1
CASSRPGGGYGYTF,TGTGCCAGCAGCCGCCCGGGGGGCGGCTATGGCTACACCTTC,14,few,NA,TRBJ1-2,TRBV7-8
CAWSRDSNQPQHF,TGTGCCTGGAGTAGGGATAGCAATCAGCCCCAGCATTTT,13,many,NA,TRBJ1-5,TRBV30
CASSENRGKGTF,TGTGCCAGCAGTGAAAATCGGGGAAAAGGCACCTTC,12,NA,NA,TRBJ1-2,TRBV6-1
CASSNSGRGLSEQYF,TGTGCCAGCAGTAACAGCGGCAGGGGGCTTTCCGAGCAGTACTTC,15,NA,TRBD1,TRBJ2-7,TRBV6-2/TRBV6-3
CASSSRTGNEKLFF,TGTGCCAGCAGCTCCAGGACAGGGAATGAAAAACTGTTTTTT,14,many,TRBD1,TRBJ1-4,TRBV3-1
CASSITGSYYNEQFF,TGTGCCAGCAGTATCACAGGGAGCTACTACAATGAGCAGTTCTTC,15,NA,NA,TRBJ2-1,TRBV28
CAWSRVYGYTF,TGTGCCTGGAGTAGAGTCTATGGCTACACCTTC,11,few,NA,TRBJ1-2,TRBV30
CSARRGGNQPQHF,TGCAGTGCACGTCGGGGAGGCAATCAGCCCCAGCATTTT,13,many,NA,TRBJ1-5,TRBV20-1
CASSFPGGDGYTF,TGTGCCAGCAGTTTCCCAGGGGGGGATGGCTACACCTTC,13,many,TRBD1,TRBJ1-2,TRBV12-3/TRBV12-4
CASSPGRDEKLFF,TGTGCCAGCTCACCAGGGCGGGATGAAAAACTGTTTTTT,13,many,NA,TRBJ1-4,TRBV18
CASSEEVVEAFF,TGTGCCAGCAGTGAAGAAGTAGTCGAAGCTTTCTTT,12,many,NA,TRBJ1-1,TRBV6-1
CASSRWGWAEAFF,TGTGCCAGCAGCCGATGGGGTTGGGCTGAAGCTTTCTTT,13,NA,NA,TRBJ1-1,TRBV14
CASTPTSGGYEQYF,TGCGCCAGCACACCGACTAGCGGGGGATACGAGCAGTACTTC,14,many,TRBD2,TRBJ2-7,TRBV5-1
CAIRAGSSGNTIYF,TGTGCCATCAGGGCAGGGTCCTCTGGGAACACCATATATTTT,14,NA,NA,TRBJ1-3,TRBV10-3
CASSSLRQILTKNIQYF,TGTGCCAGCAGCTCACTGAGACAGATTTTGACCAAAAACATTCAGTACTTC,17,many,NA,TRBJ2-4,TRBV11-2
CASSWRTSSYNEQFF,TGTGCCAGCAGCTGGCGGACGAGCTCCTACAATGAGCAGTTCTTC,15,few,NA,TRBJ2-1,TRBV7-3
CASSVRGTVDEKLFF,TGTGCCAGCAGCGTCCGCGGGACAGTAGATGAAAAACTGTTTTTT,15,many,TRBD1,TRBJ1-4,TRBV28
CASSKGQSYNEQFF,TGTGCCAGCTCAAAGGGACAGAGTTACAATGAGCAGTTCTTC,14,many,TRBD1,TRBJ2-1,TRBV2
CSVEWVGGNEQFF,TGCAGCGTTGAGTGGGTTGGGGGAAATGAGCAGTTCTTC,13,few,NA,TRBJ2-1,TRBV29-1
CASSKGSPEYSYEQYF,TGTGCCAGTAGTAAGGGGTCGCCGGAATACTCCTACGAGCAGTACTTC,16,few,NA,TRBJ2-7,TRBV19
CASSLGTSGNTQYF,TGTGCCAGCAGTTTAGGGACTAGCGGGAATACGCAGTATTTT,14,many,TRBD2,TRBJ2-3,TRBV12-3/TRBV12-4
CASSWSSDYGYTF,TGTGCCAGCAGCTGGAGTTCCGACTATGGCTACACCTTC,13,once,NA,TRBJ1-2,TRBV7-2
CASRTGKSTDTQYF,TGTGCCAGCAGGACAGGGAAAAGCACAGATACGCAGTATTTT,14,NA,TRBD1,TRBJ2-3,TRBV12-3/TRBV12-4